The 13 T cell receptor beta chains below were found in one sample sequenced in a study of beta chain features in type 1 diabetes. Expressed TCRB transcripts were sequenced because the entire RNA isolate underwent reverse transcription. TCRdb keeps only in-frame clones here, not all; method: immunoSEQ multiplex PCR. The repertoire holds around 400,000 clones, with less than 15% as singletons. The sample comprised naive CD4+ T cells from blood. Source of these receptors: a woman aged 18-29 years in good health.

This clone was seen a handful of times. The CDR3 DNA follows: TGCAGCGTGACTGAGGCCGGGACAGAGTACCAAGAGACCCAGTACTTC. Translation gives CSVTEAGTEYQETQYF. The V call is TRBV29-1, the J call TRBJ2-5, with 7 bases fitting TRBD1. J was trimmed by 0 bases and V by 6 bases; bases with no gene match: 13. The CDR3 consists of 16 residues. Germline lookup yields CDR1 SQVTM and CDR2 ANQGSEA.

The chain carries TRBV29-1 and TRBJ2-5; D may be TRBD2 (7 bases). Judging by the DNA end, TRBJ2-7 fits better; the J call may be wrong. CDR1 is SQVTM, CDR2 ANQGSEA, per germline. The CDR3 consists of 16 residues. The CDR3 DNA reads TGCAGCGTTGAAGAATGGGGGGGTGAGACAGGCTACGAGCAGTACTTC. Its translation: CSVEEWGGETGYEQYF.

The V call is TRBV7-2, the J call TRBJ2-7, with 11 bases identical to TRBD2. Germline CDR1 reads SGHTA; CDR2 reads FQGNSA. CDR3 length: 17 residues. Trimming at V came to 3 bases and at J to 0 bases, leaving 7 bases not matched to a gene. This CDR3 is CASSLARTSGSSYEQYF. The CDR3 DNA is TGTGCCAGCAGCTTGGCCCGTACTAGCGGGAGCTCCTACGAGCAGTACTTC.

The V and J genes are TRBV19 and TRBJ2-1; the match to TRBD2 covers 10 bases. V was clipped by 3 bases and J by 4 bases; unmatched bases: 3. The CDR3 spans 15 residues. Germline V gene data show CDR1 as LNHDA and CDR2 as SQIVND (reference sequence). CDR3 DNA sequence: TGTGCCAGTAGTATTGGAGCGGGAGGGTACAATGAGCAGTTCTTC. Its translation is CASSIGAGGYNEQFF.

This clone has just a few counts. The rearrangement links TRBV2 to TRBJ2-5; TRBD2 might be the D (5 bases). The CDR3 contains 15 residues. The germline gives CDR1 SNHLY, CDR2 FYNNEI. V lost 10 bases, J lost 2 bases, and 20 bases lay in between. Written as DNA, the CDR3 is TGTGCCACCCTGAGTCCTTCGTGGACTCAAGAGACCCAGTACTTC. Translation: CATLSPSWTQETQYF.

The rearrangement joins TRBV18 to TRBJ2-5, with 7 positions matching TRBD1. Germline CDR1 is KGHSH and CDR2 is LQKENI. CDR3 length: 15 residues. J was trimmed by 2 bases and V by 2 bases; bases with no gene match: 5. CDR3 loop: CASSPLSRGQETQYF. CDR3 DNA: TGTGCCAGCTCACCATTGAGCAGGGGGCAAGAGACCCAGTACTTC.

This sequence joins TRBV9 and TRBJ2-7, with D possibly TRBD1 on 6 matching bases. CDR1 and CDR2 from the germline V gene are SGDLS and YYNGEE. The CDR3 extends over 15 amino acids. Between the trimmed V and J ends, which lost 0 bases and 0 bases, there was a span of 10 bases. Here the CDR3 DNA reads TGTGCCAGCAGCGTAGAAGACAGGAGCTCCTACGAGCAGTACTTC. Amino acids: CASSVEDRSSYEQYF.

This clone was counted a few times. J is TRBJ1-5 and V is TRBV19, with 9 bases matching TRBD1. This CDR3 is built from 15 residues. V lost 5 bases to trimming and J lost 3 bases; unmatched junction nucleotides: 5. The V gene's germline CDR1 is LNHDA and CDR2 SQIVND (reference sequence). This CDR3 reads CASSSRDRANQPQHF. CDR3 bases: TGTGCCAGTAGTTCAAGGGACAGGGCCAATCAGCCCCAGCATTTT.

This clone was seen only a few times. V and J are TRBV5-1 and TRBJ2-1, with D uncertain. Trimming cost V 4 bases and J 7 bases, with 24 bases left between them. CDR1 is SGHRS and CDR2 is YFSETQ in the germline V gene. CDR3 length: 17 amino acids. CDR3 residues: CASSPPVASLVGNEQFF. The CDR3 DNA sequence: TGCGCCAGCAGCCCACCCGTGGCTAGTCTGGTCGGGAATGAGCAGTTCTTC. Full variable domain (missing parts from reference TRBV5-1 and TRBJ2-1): KAGVTQTPRYLIKTRGQQVTLSCSPISGHRSVSWYQQTPGQGLQFLFEYFSETQRNKGNFPGRFSGRQFSNSRSEMNVSTLELGDSALYLCASSPPVASLVGNEQFFGPGTRLTVL.

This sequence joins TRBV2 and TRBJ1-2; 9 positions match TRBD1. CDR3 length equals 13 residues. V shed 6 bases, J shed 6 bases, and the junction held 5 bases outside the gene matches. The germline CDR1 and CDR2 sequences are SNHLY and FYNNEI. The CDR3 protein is CASRGYRGHGYTF. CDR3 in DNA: TGTGCCAGCAGGGGATACAGGGGGCATGGCTACACCTTC.

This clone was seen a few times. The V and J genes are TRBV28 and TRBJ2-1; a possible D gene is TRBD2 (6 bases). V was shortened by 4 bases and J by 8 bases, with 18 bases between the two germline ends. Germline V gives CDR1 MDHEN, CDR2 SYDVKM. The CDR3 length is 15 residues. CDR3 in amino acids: CASSYTIPSGHEQFF. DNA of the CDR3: TGTGCCAGCAGTTACACAATCCCCAGCGGGCATGAGCAGTTCTTC.

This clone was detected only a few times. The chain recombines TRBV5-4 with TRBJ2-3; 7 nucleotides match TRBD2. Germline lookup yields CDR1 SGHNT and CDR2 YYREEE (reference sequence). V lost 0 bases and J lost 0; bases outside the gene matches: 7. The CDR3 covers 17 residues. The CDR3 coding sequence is TGTGCCAGCAGCTTGGGGGCTAGCGGAAGTAGCACAGATACGCAGTATTTT. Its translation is CASSLGASGSSTDTQYF. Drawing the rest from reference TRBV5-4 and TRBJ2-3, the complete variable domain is ETGVTQSPTHLIKTRGQQVTLRCSSQSGHNTVSWYQQALGQGPQFIFQYYREEENGRGNFPPRFSGLQFPNYSSELNVNALELDDSALYLCASSLGASGSSTDTQYFGPGTRLTVL.

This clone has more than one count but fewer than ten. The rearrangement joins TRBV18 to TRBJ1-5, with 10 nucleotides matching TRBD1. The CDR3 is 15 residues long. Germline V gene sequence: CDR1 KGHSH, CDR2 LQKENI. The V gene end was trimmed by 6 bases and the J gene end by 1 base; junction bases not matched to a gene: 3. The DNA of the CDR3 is TGTGCCAGCTCGAGGACAGGGGGAAGCAATCAGCCCCAGCATTTT. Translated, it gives CASSRTGGSNQPQHF.